This T cell receptor (beta chain) appears in the sequencing data of a study of T cell repertoires in cytomegalovirus infection. Study summary: From public TCR beta signatures came an indication of both CMV infection and matching HLA type.

This clonotype was counted between two and nine times. Its cognate antigen is unknown. Study-level points and caveats: The study found HLA-C-restricted CMV-specific TCR beta clonotypes dominating the ex vivo response.

Germline loops: CDR1 SGHDT, CDR2 YYEEEE. The CDR3 consists of 15 residues. The V end was cut by 0 bases, the J end by 7 bases, with 17 bases between. TCRdb called the reads again in MiXCR, with one record for every CDR3 protein. The sample has about 680,000 distinct CDR3 sequences, roughly a quarter seen once. The TCR comes from a human donor in good health (CMV status not recorded). Some clones in this sample may be carry-over from other donors' samples. The specimen was CD8+ T cells from PBMCs. The V gene is TRBV5-6, the J gene TRBJ2-7; D assignment may be TRBD1 or TRBD2 (6 bases each). The chain's CDR3 is CASSLDRGRFLEQYV. The CDR3 DNA reads as TGTGCCAGCAGCTTGGATAGGGGGAGGTTTTTGGAGCAGTACGTC.